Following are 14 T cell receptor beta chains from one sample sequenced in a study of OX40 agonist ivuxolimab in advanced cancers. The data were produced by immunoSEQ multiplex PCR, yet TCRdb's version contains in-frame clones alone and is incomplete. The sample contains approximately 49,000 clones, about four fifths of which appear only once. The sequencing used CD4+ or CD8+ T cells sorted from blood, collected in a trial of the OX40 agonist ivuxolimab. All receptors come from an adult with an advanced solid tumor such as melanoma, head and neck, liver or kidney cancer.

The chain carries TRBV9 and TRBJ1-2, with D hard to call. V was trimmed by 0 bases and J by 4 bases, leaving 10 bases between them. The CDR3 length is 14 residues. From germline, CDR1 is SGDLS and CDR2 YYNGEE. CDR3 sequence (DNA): TGTGCCAGCAGCGTAGATCCGGAAACCTATGGCTACACCTTC. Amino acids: CASSVDPETYGYTF. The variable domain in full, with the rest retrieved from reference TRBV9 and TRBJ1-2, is DSGVTQTPKHLITATGQRVTLRCSPRSGDLSVYWYQQSLDQGLQFLIQYYNGEERAKGNILERFSAQQFPDLHSELNLSSLELGDSALYFCASSVDPETYGYTFGSGTRLTVV.

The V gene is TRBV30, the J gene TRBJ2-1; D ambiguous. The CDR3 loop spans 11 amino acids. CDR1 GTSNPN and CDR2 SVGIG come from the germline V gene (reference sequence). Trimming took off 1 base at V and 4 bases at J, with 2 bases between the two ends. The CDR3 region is CAWSDYNEQFF. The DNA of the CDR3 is TGTGCCTGGAGTGATTACAATGAGCAGTTCTTC.

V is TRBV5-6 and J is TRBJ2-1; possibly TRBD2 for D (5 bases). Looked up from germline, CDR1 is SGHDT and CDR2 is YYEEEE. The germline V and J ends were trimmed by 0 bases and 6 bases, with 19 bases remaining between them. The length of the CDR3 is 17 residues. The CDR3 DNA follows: TGTGCCAGCAGCTTGGATTCGGGGTTCAGCCCGGTCAATGAGCAGTTCTTC. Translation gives CASSLDSGFSPVNEQFF.

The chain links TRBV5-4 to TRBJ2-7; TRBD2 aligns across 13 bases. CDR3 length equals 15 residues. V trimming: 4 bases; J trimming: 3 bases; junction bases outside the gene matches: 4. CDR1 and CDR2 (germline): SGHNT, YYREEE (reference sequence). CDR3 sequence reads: CASSTGTSGDYEQYF. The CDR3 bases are TGTGCCAGCAGCACGGGGACTAGCGGGGACTACGAGCAGTACTTC. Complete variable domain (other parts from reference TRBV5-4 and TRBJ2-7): ETGVTQSPTHLIKTRGQQVTLRCSSQSGHNTVSWYQQALGQGPQFIFQYYREEENGRGNFPPRFSGLQFPNYSSELNVNALELDDSALYLCASSTGTSGDYEQYFGPGTRLTVT.

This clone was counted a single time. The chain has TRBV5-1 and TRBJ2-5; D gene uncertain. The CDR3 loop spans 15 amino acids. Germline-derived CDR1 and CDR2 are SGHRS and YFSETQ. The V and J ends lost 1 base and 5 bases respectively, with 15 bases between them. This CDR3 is CASSLTNSLEETQYF. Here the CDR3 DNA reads TGCGCCAGCAGCTTGACTAACTCGCTAGAGGAGACCCAGTACTTC.

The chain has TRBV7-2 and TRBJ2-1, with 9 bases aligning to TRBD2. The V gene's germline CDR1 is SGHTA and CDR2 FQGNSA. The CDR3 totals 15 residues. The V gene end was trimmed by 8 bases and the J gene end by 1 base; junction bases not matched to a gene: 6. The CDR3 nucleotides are TGTGCCAGCGCGCCAGCGGGAGGTTCCTACAATGAGCAGTTCTTC. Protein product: CASAPAGGSYNEQFF.

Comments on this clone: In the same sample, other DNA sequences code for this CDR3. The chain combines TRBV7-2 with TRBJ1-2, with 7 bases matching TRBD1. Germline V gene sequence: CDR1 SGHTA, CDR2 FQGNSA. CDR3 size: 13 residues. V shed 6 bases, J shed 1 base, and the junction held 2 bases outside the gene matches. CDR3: CASRRDSNYGYTF. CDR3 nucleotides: TGTGCCAGCAGGCGGGACAGTAACTATGGCTACACCTTC.

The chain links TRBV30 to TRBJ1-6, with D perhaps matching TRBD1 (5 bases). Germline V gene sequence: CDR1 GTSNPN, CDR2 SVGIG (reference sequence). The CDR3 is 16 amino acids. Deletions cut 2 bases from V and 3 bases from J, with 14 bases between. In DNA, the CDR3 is TGTGCCTGGAGTTCCCCACGGGGCTACTATAATTCACCCCTCCACTTT. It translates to CAWSSPRGYYNSPLHF.

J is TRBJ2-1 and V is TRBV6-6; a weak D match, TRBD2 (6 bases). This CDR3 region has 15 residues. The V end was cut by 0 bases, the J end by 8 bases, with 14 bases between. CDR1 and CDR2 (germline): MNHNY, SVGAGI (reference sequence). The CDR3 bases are TGTGCCAGCAGTTACTCTGGCCTCCCGGGGGATGAGCAGTTCTTC. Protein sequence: CASSYSGLPGDEQFF.

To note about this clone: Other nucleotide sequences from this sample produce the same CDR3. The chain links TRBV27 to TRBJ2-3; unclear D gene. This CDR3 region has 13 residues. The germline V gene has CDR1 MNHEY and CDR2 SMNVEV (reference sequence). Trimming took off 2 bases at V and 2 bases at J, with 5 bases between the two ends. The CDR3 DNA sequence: TGTGCCAGCAGTTTAAGGTTCACAGATACGCAGTATTTT. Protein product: CASSLRFTDTQYF.

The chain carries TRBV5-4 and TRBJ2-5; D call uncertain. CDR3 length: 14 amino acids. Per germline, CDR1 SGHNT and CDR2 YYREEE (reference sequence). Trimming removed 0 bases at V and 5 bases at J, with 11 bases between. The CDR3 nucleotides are TGTGCCAGCAGCTTGGGCGCGGTAAGGGAGACCCAGTACTTC. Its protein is CASSLGAVRETQYF. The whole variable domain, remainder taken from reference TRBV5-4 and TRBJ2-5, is ETGVTQSPTHLIKTRGQQVTLRCSSQSGHNTVSWYQQALGQGPQFIFQYYREEENGRGNFPPRFSGLQFPNYSSELNVNALELDDSALYLCASSLGAVRETQYFGPGTRLLVL.

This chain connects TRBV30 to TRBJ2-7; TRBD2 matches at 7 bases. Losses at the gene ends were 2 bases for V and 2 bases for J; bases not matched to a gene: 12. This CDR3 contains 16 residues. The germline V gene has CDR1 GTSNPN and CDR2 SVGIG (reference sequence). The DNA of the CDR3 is TGTGCCTGGAGTAGTAGCGGGCGGGGATTTCCCTACGAGCAGTACTTC. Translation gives CAWSSSGRGFPYEQYF.

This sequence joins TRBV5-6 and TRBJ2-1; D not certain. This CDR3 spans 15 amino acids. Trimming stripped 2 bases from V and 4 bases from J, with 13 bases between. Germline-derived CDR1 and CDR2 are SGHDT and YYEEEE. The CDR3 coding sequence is TGTGCCAGCAGCTTAACTTACGACCCGTACAATGAGCAGTTCTTC. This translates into CASSLTYDPYNEQFF. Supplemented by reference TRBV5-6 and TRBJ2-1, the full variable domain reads DAGVTQSPTHLIKTRGQQVTLRCSPKSGHDTVSWYQQALGQGPQFIFQYYEEEERQRGNFPDRFSGHQFPNYSSELNVNALLLGDSALYLCASSLTYDPYNEQFFGPGTRLTVL.

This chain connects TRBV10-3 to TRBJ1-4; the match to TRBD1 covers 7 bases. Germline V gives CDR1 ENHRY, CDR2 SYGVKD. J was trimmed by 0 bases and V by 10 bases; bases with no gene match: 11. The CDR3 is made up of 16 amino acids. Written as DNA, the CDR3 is TGTGCCAGCGAACCGGGACAGACGACAACTAATGAAAAACTGTTTTTT. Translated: CASEPGQTTTNEKLFF.